What follows is one TCR beta chain and its context. CDR1 and CDR2 (germline): LNHDA, SQIVND (reference sequence). The CDR3 covers 14 residues. The V and J ends lost 7 bases and 5 bases respectively, with 14 bases between them. This sample is part of a study of blood T cell repertoires in COVID-19. TCRdb's copy holds only in-frame clones and misses some; the assay was immunoSEQ multiplex PCR. The sample records roughly 240,000 clones, roughly 89% being singletons. The sample was PBMCs or T cells enriched from blood (not recorded which). V usage is TRBV19 and J usage is TRBJ1-4; D possibly corresponds to TRBD1 (6 bases). The TCR was taken from a woman in her 30s with acute COVID-19. The CDR3 nucleotides read TGTGCCAGTACCCCCGGACAGCAAAATGAAAAACTGTTTTTT. This codes for CASTPGQQNEKLFF.